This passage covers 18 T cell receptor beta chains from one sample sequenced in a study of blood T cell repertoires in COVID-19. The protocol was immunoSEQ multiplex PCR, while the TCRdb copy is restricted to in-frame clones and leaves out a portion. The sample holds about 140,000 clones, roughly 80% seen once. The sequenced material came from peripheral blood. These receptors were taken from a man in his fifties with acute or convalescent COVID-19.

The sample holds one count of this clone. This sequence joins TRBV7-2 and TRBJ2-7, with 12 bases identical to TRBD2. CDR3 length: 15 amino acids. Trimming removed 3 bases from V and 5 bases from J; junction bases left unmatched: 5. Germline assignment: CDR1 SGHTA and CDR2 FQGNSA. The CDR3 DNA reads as TGTGCCAGCAGCTTCTCCTCTAGCGGGGGGGACGAGCAGTACTTC. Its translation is CASSFSSSGGDEQYF.

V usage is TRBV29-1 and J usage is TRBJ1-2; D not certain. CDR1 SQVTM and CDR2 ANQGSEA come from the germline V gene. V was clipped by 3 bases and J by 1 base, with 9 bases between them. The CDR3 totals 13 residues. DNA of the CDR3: TGCAGCGTTGACACGGGATTTAACTATGGCTACACCTTC. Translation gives CSVDTGFNYGYTF.

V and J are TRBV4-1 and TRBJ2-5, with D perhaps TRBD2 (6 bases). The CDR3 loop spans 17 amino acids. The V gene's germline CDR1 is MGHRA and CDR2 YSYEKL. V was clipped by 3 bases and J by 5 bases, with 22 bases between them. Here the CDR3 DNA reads TGCGCCAGCAGCCATACCCGGGACTTGGCGGGGAGGGAGACCCAGTACTTC. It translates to CASSHTRDLAGRETQYF.

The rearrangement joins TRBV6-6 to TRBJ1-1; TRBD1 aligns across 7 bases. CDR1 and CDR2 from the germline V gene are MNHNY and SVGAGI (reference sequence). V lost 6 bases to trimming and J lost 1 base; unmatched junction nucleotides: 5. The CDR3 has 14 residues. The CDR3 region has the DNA TGTGCCAGCAGAAATCAGGGGGGGAACACTGAAGCTTTCTTT. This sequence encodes CASRNQGGNTEAFF.

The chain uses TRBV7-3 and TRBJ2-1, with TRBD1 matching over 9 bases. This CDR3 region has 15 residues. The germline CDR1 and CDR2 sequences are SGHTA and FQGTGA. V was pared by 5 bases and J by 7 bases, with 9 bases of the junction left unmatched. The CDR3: CASSPSRTGENEQFF. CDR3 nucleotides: TGTGCCAGCAGCCCTTCTAGGACAGGGGAGAATGAGCAGTTCTTC.

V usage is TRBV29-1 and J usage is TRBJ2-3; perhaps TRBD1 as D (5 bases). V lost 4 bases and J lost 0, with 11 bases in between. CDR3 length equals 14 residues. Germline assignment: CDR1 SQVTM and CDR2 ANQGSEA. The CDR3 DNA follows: TGCAGCGTTGTAATTGGGGCTAGCACAGATACGCAGTATTTT. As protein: CSVVIGASTDTQYF.

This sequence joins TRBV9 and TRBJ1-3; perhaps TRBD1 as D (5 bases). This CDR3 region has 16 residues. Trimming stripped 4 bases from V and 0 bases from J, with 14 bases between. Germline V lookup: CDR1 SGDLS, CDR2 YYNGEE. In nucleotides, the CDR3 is TGTGCCAGCAGCTCAGGGCAGGGCCGCTCTGGAAACACCATATATTTT. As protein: CASSSGQGRSGNTIYF.

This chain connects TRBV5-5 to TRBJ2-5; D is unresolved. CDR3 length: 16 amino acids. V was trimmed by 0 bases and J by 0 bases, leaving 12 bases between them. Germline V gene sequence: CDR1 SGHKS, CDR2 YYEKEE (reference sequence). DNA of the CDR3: TGTGCCAGCAGCTTGGTCCCGGTCGGGTACCAAGAGACCCAGTACTTC. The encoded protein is CASSLVPVGYQETQYF.

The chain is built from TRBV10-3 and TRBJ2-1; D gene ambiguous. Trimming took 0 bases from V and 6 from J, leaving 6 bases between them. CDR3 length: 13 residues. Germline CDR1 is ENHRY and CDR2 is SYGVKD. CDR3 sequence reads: CAISESIGNEQFF. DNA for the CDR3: TGTGCCATCAGTGAGTCGATCGGCAATGAGCAGTTCTTC.

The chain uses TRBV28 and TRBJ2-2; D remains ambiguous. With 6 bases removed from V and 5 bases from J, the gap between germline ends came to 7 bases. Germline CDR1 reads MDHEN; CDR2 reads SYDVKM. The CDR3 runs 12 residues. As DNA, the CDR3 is TGTGCCAGCAGACTATTTACCGGGGAGCTGTTTTTT. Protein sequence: CASRLFTGELFF.

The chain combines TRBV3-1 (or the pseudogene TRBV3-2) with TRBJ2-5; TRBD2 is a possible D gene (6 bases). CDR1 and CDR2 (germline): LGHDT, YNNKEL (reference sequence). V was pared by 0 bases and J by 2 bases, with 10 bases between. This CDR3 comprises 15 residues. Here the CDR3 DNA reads TGTGCCAGCAGCCAAGACTTCCGGGGGCAAGAGACCCAGTACTTC. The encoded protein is CASSQDFRGQETQYF.

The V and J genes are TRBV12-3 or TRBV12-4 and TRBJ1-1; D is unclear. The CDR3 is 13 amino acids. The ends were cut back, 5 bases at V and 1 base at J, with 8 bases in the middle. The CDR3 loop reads CASSDTKNTEAFF. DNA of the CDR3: TGTGCCAGCAGTGATACAAAGAACACTGAAGCTTTCTTT.

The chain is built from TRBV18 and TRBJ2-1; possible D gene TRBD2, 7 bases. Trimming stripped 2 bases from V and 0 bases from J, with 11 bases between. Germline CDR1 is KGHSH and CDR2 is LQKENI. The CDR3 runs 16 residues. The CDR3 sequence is CASSPSGGLSYNEQFF. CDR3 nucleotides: TGTGCCAGCTCACCATCCGGGGGGCTCTCCTACAATGAGCAGTTCTTC.

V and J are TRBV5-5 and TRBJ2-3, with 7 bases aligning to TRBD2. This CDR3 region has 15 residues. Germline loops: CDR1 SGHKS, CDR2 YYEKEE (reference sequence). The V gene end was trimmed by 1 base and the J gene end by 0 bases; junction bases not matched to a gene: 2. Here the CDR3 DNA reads TGTGCCAGCAGCTTGTCCGGGGGGAGCACAGATACGCAGTATTTT. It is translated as CASSLSGGSTDTQYF.

The CDR3 coding sequence is TGTGCCAGCAGCTTAGGGGACAGGGAATCTAACTATGGCTACACCTTC. It translates to CASSLGDRESNYGYTF. The V and J genes are TRBV11-2 and TRBJ1-2; 9 bases fit TRBD1. This CDR3 has 16 amino acids. Looked up from germline, CDR1 is SGHAT and CDR2 is FQNNGV. V was clipped by 1 base and J by 0 bases; unmatched bases: 3.

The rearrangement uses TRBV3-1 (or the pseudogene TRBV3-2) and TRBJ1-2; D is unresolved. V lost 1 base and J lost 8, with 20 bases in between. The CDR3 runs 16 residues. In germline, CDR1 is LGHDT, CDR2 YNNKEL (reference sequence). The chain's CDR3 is CASSQGPRVPTSGYTF. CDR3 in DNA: TGTGCCAGCAGCCAAGGTCCCCGGGTACCAACTTCGGGCTACACCTTC.

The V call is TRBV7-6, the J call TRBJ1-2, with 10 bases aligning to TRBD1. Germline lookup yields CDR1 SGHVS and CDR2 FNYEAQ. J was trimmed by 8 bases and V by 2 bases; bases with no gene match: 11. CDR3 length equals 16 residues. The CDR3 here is CASSLNPTGGAGGYTF. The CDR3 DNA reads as TGTGCCAGCAGCTTAAACCCGACAGGGGGCGCGGGGGGCTACACCTTC.

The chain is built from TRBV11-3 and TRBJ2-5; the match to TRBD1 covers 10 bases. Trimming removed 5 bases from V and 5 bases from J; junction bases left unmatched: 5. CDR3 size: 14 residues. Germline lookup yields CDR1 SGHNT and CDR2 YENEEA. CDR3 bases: TGTGCCAGCAGCAATCGGACAGGGGGGGAGACCCAGTACTTC. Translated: CASSNRTGGETQYF.